This T cell receptor beta chain was captured by sequencing in a study of control samples from healthy donors and cancer patients. The repertoire was sequenced with immunoSEQ multiplex PCR; TCRdb's copy has only in-frame clones and lacks some. The sample includes under 200,000 clones, roughly 95% of them seen just once. V lost 1 base to trimming and J lost 5 bases; unmatched junction nucleotides: 6. This CDR3 contains 17 residues. Germline V gives CDR1 SGDLS, CDR2 YYNGEE. The clonotype was recovered from a woman aged 25 to 39 in good health. The chain is built from TRBV9 and TRBJ2-2, with 12 bases aligning to TRBD2. The sequenced sample was blood. The chain's CDR3 is CASSVLAGGPRTGELFF. In nucleotides, the CDR3 is TGTGCCAGCAGCGTACTAGCGGGAGGGCCGAGGACCGGGGAGCTGTTTTTT.